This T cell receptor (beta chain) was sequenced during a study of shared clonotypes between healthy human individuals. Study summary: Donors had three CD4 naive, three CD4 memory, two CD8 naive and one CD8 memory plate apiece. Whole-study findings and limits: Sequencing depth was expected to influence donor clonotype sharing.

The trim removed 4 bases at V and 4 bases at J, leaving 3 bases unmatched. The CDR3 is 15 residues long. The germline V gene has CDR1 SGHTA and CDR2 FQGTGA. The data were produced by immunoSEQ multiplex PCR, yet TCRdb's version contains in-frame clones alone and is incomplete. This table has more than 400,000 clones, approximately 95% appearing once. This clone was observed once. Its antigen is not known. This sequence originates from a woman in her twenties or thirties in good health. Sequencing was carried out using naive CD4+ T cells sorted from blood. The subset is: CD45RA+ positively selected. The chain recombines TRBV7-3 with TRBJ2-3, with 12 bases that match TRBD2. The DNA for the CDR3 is TGTGCCAGCAGCTCTCTAGCGGGAGGGCCAGATACGCAGTATTTT. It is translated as CASSSLAGGPDTQYF.